This T cell receptor (beta chain) appears in the sequencing data of a study of T cells in Graves' hyperthyroidism and ophthalmopathy. Researchers took RNA transcripts and amplified the TCR beta CDR3 regions from them. During a first-round RT-PCR of the TCR CDR3, the HTBI primer set was used. TCRdb re-analysed the multiplex PCR reads in MiXCR, keeping a single row per CDR3 protein. The sample has over 250,000 distinct CDR3 sequences, 25% to 30% seen once. CDR3 length equals 16 residues. Losses at the gene ends were 8 bases for V and 5 bases for J; bases not matched to a gene: 14. In the case of this clonotype: The target antigen is unknown.

Clinical symptoms, serum thyroxine, TRAb, thyroid ultrasound and orbital computed tomography established diagnosis. Study-level points and caveats: Most clonotypes that expanded in the thyroid above 0.001 also showed up in blood. A median 6.5 months before onset, the model predicted ophthalmopathy.

Sequenced material: blood. This sequence joins TRBV12-3 or TRBV12-4 and TRBJ1-5, with 8 bases matching TRBD1. This receptor was obtained from a man aged 35-49 years with Graves' hyperthyroidism that later progressed to Graves' ophthalmopathy. The CDR3 sequence is CASRDLRSGGDQPQHF. The CDR3 DNA sequence: TGTGCCAGCCGAGACTTACGATCAGGGGGCGATCAGCCCCAGCATTTT.